Sequencing of this T cell receptor beta chain was carried out in a study of CD8+ T cells in alopecia areata. Study context: Patients took tofacitinib for 6 to 18 months, followed by 6 drug-free months.

Extracted RNA was reverse transcribed into cDNA, the sequencing template. The protocol was immunoSEQ multiplex PCR, while the TCRdb copy is restricted to in-frame clones and leaves out a portion. The sample contains fewer than 200,000 clones, 58% of which appear only once. The treatment: oral pan-JAK inhibitor, 5-10 mg twice daily. Turning to this clone: The antigen is undetermined.

Trimming at V came to 3 bases and at J to 8 bases, leaving 12 bases not matched to a gene. Germline lookup yields CDR1 SGHRS and CDR2 YFSETQ. The CDR3 contains 15 residues. Study results and caveats: Lesional scalp, notably in alopecia totalis/universalis, had clonality above that of normal scalp.

The material sequenced was CD4+ T cells sorted from blood, taken at approximately week 60, from a patient treated with tofacitinib. The clonotype originates from a human donor with alopecia areata. The chain carries TRBV5-1 and TRBJ1-2, with 8 bases fitting TRBD1. The DNA of the CDR3 is TGCGCCAGCAGCTCAGGACAGGGTGAATTCGGCGGCTACACCTTC. It encodes CASSSGQGEFGGYTF.